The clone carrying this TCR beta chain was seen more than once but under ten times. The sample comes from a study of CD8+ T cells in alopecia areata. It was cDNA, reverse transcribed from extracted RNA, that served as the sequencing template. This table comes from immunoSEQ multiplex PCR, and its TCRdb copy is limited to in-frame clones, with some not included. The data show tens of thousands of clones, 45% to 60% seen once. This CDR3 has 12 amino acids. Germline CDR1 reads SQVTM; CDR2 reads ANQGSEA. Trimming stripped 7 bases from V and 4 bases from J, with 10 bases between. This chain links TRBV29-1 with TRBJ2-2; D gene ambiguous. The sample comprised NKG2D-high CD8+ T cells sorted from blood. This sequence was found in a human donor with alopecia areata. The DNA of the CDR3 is TGCAGCGCCGATAGTCCCACCGGGGAGCTGTTTTTT. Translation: CSADSPTGELFF.